These 18 T cell receptor beta chains share one sample of origin, sequenced in a study of blood T cell repertoires in COVID-19. Produced via immunoSEQ multiplex PCR; TCRdb's table is partial and in-frame only. The sample records tens of thousands of clones, about 85% being singletons. Sequencing used peripheral blood. These receptor sequences come from a male donor with acute or convalescent COVID-19.

V is TRBV5-1 and J is TRBJ2-6; 13 bases are a match to TRBD2. Losses at the gene ends were 4 bases for V and 0 bases for J; bases not matched to a gene: 4. The CDR3 sequence is 18 residues long. The germline V gene has CDR1 SGHRS and CDR2 YFSETQ. CDR3 in DNA: TGCGCCAGCAGCCACCGGACTAGCGGGGGCTCTGGGGCCAACGTCCTGACTTTC. It yields the protein CASSHRTSGGSGANVLTF.

V usage is TRBV6-5 and J usage is TRBJ1-2; 9 nucleotides agree with TRBD1. The CDR3 has 15 residues. V trimming: 4 bases; J trimming: 2 bases; junction bases outside the gene matches: 5. Germline CDR1 reads MNHEY; CDR2 reads SVGAGI. CDR3 sequence (DNA): TGTGCCAGCAGTTCCCAAGGGACAGGGAACTATGGCTACACCTTC. Residues: CASSSQGTGNYGYTF.

This chain joins TRBV19 and TRBJ1-6; 7 bases agree with TRBD1. Germline-derived CDR1 and CDR2 are LNHDA and SQIVND (reference sequence). The CDR3 is made up of 14 amino acids. Trimming cost V 6 bases and J 7 bases; bases outside gene matches: 6. CDR3 amino acids: CASSHRQGNSPLHF. DNA of the CDR3: TGTGCCAGTAGCCACCGACAGGGAAATTCACCCCTCCACTTT.

Only a few counts were recorded for this clone. The chain joins TRBV5-6 to TRBJ2-3; D gene unclear. V shed 1 base and J shed 8 bases, with 8 bases lying between them. Germline V lookup: CDR1 SGHDT, CDR2 YYEEEE. The CDR3 has 12 amino acids. CDR3 sequence: CASSLQAVTQYF. CDR3 DNA sequence: TGTGCCAGCAGCTTGCAGGCAGTTACGCAGTATTTT.

The chain uses TRBV2 and TRBJ1-4, with 7 bases fitting TRBD1. The CDR3 has 16 residues. The germline V gene has CDR1 SNHLY and CDR2 FYNNEI. Trimming removed 6 bases from V and 2 bases from J; junction bases left unmatched: 9. CDR3 DNA sequence: TGTGCCAGCAGCGCAGACAGGGAGCCCACTAATGAAAAACTGTTTTTT. It translates to CASSADREPTNEKLFF. Full variable domain (missing parts from reference TRBV2 and TRBJ1-4): EPEVTQTPSHQVTQMGQEVILRCVPISNHLYFYWYRQILGQKVEFLVSFYNNEISEKSEIFDDQFSVERPDGSNFTLKIRSTKLEDSAMYFCASSADREPTNEKLFFGSGTQLSVL.

V gene TRBV30 combines with J gene TRBJ1-4; D not resolved. The CDR3 sequence is 15 residues long. The germline V gene has CDR1 GTSNPN and CDR2 SVGIG (reference sequence). With 4 bases removed from V and 3 bases from J, the gap between germline ends came to 15 bases. The CDR3 region is CAWKTEGRANEKLFF. CDR3 coding DNA: TGTGCCTGGAAGACCGAGGGCAGAGCTAATGAAAAACTGTTTTTT.

The chain employs TRBV6-5 and TRBJ1-3; 9 bases agree with TRBD1. V dropped 2 bases and J dropped 2; count of bases not matched to a gene: 4. The germline CDR1 and CDR2 sequences are MNHEY and SVGAGI. The CDR3 is 16 amino acids. CDR3 bases: TGTGCCAGCAGTTACCGAAACAGGGGGCCTGGAAACACCATATATTTT. This codes for CASSYRNRGPGNTIYF.

The rearrangement uses TRBV30 and TRBJ1-6; D gene ambiguous. The CDR3 has 16 residues. Germline CDR1 reads GTSNPN; CDR2 reads SVGIG (reference sequence). V dropped 2 bases and J dropped 0 bases, with 11 bases sitting between them. The CDR3 sequence is CAWSFPGSSYNSPLHF. In DNA, the CDR3 is TGTGCCTGGAGTTTCCCTGGGAGCTCCTATAATTCACCCCTCCACTTT.

The rearrangement joins TRBV5-1 to TRBJ2-2; D gene unclear. Germline lookup yields CDR1 SGHRS and CDR2 YFSETQ. The CDR3 covers 16 residues. V lost 0 bases, J lost 6 bases, and 15 bases lay in between. Written as DNA, the CDR3 is TGCGCCAGCAGCTTGGCGGCAGGAACACCACCCGGGGAGCTGTTTTTT. Its protein is CASSLAAGTPPGELFF.

This chain links TRBV7-9 with TRBJ1-1, with a possible D match to TRBD1 (5 bases). The germline V gene has CDR1 SEHNR and CDR2 FQNEAQ (reference sequence). Trimming left V 4 bases short and J 0 bases short, with 9 bases between. The CDR3 has 14 residues. Here the CDR3 reads CASSSQGLNTEAFF. CDR3 coding DNA: TGTGCCAGCAGCTCTCAGGGCTTGAACACTGAAGCTTTCTTT. Based on the CDR3 plus reference TRBV7-9 and TRBJ1-1, the full variable domain is DTGVSQNPRHKITKRGQNVTFRCDPISEHNRLYWYRQTLGQGPEFLTYFQNEAQLEKSRLLSDRFSAERPKGSFSTLEIQRTEQGDSAMYLCASSSQGLNTEAFFGQGTRLTVV.

V gene TRBV24-1 combines with J gene TRBJ2-3; TRBD1 matches at 8 bases. The germline gives CDR1 KGHDR, CDR2 SFDVKD. V trimming: 3 bases; J trimming: 9 bases; junction bases outside the gene matches: 10. CDR3 length: 15 residues. The CDR3 is CATSDQDRAGGTQYF. In nucleotides, the CDR3 is TGTGCCACCAGTGATCAGGACAGGGCCGGAGGGACGCAGTATTTT.

The V call is TRBV6-1, the J call TRBJ1-5; no clear D gene. Trimming cost V 2 bases and J 6 bases, with 11 bases left between them. From germline, CDR1 is MNHNS and CDR2 SASEGT. The CDR3 has 14 residues. The CDR3 nucleotides are TGTGCCAGCAGTGAATCCCAACGGGGTCAGCCCCAGCATTTT. Translation gives CASSESQRGQPQHF.

The genes are TRBV6-5 and TRBJ1-3; D gene uncertain. Deletions cut 7 bases from V and 4 bases from J, with 14 bases between. This CDR3 comprises 14 residues. Germline values: CDR1 MNHEY, CDR2 SVGAGI. The CDR3 loop reads CASTHLFPGNTIYF. The CDR3 DNA follows: TGTGCCAGCACCCACTTGTTCCCCGGAAACACCATATATTTT.

The gene calls are TRBV7-9 and TRBJ1-5; the D gene is possibly TRBD1 (5 bases). Looked up from germline, CDR1 is SEHNR and CDR2 is FQNEAQ (reference sequence). The length of the CDR3 is 12 residues. Trimming stripped 1 base from V and 9 bases from J, with 7 bases between. The CDR3 coding sequence is TGTGCCAGCAGCTTAGGGGGCATGCCCCAGCATTTT. As protein: CASSLGGMPQHF.

V is TRBV7-2 and J is TRBJ1-1, with unresolved D. Per the germline V gene, CDR1 is SGHTA and CDR2 is FQGNSA. Trimming stripped 5 bases from V and 4 bases from J, with 14 bases between. This CDR3 spans 14 amino acids. This CDR3 is CASSRLPPTTEAFF. CDR3 bases: TGTGCCAGCAGCAGACTCCCACCGACCACTGAAGCTTTCTTT.

V usage is TRBV9 and J usage is TRBJ1-1, with D maybe TRBD1 (5 bases). The length of the CDR3 is 14 residues. V dropped 3 bases and J dropped 3 bases, with 12 bases sitting between them. Germline CDR1 reads SGDLS; CDR2 reads YYNGEE. As DNA, the CDR3 is TGTGCCAGCAGCGCGGGGGTTGCGGACACTGAAGCTTTCTTT. Protein sequence: CASSAGVADTEAFF. Variable domain in full (rest from reference TRBV9 and TRBJ1-1): DSGVTQTPKHLITATGQRVTLRCSPRSGDLSVYWYQQSLDQGLQFLIQYYNGEERAKGNILERFSAQQFPDLHSELNLSSLELGDSALYFCASSAGVADTEAFFGQGTRLTVV.

The CDR3 DNA reads as TGTGCCAGCAGTGTACAGGCGAGCTCCTATAATTCACCCCTCCACTTT. Its protein is CASSVQASSYNSPLHF. The chain employs TRBV6-1 and TRBJ1-6; possible D gene TRBD1, 5 bases. V shed 4 bases and J shed 0 bases, with 10 bases lying between them. The germline CDR1 and CDR2 sequences are MNHNS and SASEGT. The CDR3 spans 16 residues.

About this clone itself: The same CDR3 is also encoded by other DNA sequences in this sample. The chain is built from TRBV6-5 and TRBJ1-2, with 7 bases aligning to TRBD1. Germline CDR1 reads MNHEY; CDR2 reads SVGAGI. The CDR3 contains 13 residues. V gave up 5 bases and J gave up 7 bases; unmatched junction bases: 7. In nucleotides, the CDR3 is TGTGCCAGCAGTCCCCGAGGGGGCAGTGGCTACACCTTC. Protein: CASSPRGGSGYTF.